These 4 T cell receptor beta chains were all obtained from the same sample, sequenced in a study of T-cell reconstitution after alpha-beta-depleted transplantation in children. It was with unique molecular identifiers that the TCRbeta library was prepared. MiXCR, applied by TCRdb to the PCR reads, yields one record per CDR3 protein. The repertoire has some 440,000 distinct CDR3 sequences, 15% to 20% of them found once; the top ten carry roughly 29%. Here the sequenced sample was PBMCs, mostly from graft donor cells, taken 360 days after TCRalphabeta/CD19-depleted stem cell transplant. The receptors derive from a boy under two years old who had a stem cell transplant for Wiskott-Aldrich syndrome, so the T cells may come from the graft donor.

The table lists this clonotype with many counts. The chain joins TRBV20-1 to TRBJ2-7; D is uncertain. The CDR3 spans 13 residues. V lost 3 bases and J 2 bases, leaving 11 bases between the germline ends. The germline V gene has CDR1 DFQATT and CDR2 SNEGSKA (reference sequence). CDR3 amino acids: CSASPGYPYEQYF. CDR3 sequence (DNA): TGCAGTGCTAGCCCAGGTTACCCCTACGAGCAGTACTTC.

The chain carries TRBV4-1 and TRBJ2-3, with TRBD1 matching over 7 bases. V shed 1 base, J shed 5 bases, and the junction held 9 bases outside the gene matches. The CDR3 consists of 16 residues. Germline V gene lookup returns CDR1 MGHRA and CDR2 YSYEKL. The CDR3 loop reads CASSQGTGERKDTQYF. The CDR3 DNA reads as TGCGCCAGCAGCCAAGGGACAGGTGAACGGAAAGATACGCAGTATTTT.

This clonotype was seen only a few times. The chain is built from TRBV28 and TRBJ1-1; D possibly corresponds to TRBD1 (6 bases). V lost 3 bases to trimming and J lost 4 bases, with 21 bases between them. The CDR3 runs 17 residues. The germline V gene has CDR1 MDHEN and CDR2 SYDVKM. CDR3 sequence: CASSFRIPKGESTEAFF. The CDR3 region has the DNA TGTGCCAGCAGTTTTCGAATCCCCAAGGGGGAGAGCACTGAAGCTTTCTTT.

The chain is built from TRBV7-2 and TRBJ2-1, with D maybe TRBD2 (6 bases). The germline V gene encodes CDR1 SGHTA and CDR2 FQGNSA. The CDR3 consists of 18 residues. Trimming stripped 0 bases from V and 0 bases from J, with 15 bases between. CDR3 sequence reads: CASSLARVGGSSYNEQFF. The CDR3 DNA reads as TGTGCCAGCAGCTTAGCGCGTGTCGGAGGGAGCTCCTACAATGAGCAGTTCTTC.